These 8 T cell receptor beta chains were sequenced from one sample in a study of PD-1 blockade in mismatch repair-deficient tumors. Repertoires were generated with immunoSEQ multiplex PCR, while TCRdb's copy carries only in-frame clones and drops some. The sample carries roughly 130,000 clones, 88% recorded once. The sample in question was peripheral blood, obtained approximately 72 weeks after starting pembrolizumab. The receptors come from an adult with mismatch repair-deficient cancer.

V is TRBV5-4 and J is TRBJ2-3; the match to TRBD2 covers 7 bases. The V segment lost 0 bases and the J segment 1 base; nucleotides outside the gene matches: 8. This CDR3 spans 17 amino acids. Looked up from germline, CDR1 is SGHNT and CDR2 is YYREEE (reference sequence). CDR3 residues: CASSLGTSERRTDTQYF. Written as DNA, the CDR3 is TGTGCCAGCAGCTTGGGGACTAGTGAAAGACGCACAGATACGCAGTATTTT.

This sequence joins TRBV7-9 and TRBJ2-1, with TRBD2 matching over 9 bases. The trim removed 5 bases at V and 6 bases at J, leaving 11 bases unmatched. This CDR3 is 16 amino acids long. Germline lookup yields CDR1 SEHNR and CDR2 FQNEAQ (reference sequence). The CDR3 loop is CASSLLAGGRFNEQFF. The DNA for the CDR3 is TGTGCCAGCAGCCTCTTGGCGGGAGGGCGATTCAATGAGCAGTTCTTC.

The V gene is TRBV11-1, the J gene TRBJ2-3; D gene unclear. The CDR3 loop spans 15 amino acids. CDR1 and CDR2 (germline): SGHAT, FQDESV (reference sequence). V was cut by 1 base and J by 1 base, with 9 bases left in between. The DNA of the CDR3 is TGTGCCAGCAGCTTAGGAACTTGGGGCACAGATACGCAGTATTTT. It specifies CASSLGTWGTDTQYF.

This rearrangement joins TRBV4-3 to TRBJ2-3; 12 bases align to TRBD2. V lost 0 bases, J lost 3 bases, and 10 bases stayed unmatched. The germline gives CDR1 LGHNA, CDR2 YSLEER. This CDR3 comprises 19 residues. The chain's CDR3 is CASSQEILAGGEGTDTQYF. The CDR3 coding sequence is TGCGCCAGCAGCCAAGAGATACTAGCGGGGGGTGAGGGTACAGATACGCAGTATTTT.

V usage is TRBV27 and J usage is TRBJ2-1; no reliable D call. The germline V gene has CDR1 MNHEY and CDR2 SMNVEV (reference sequence). V was shortened by 7 bases and J by 6 bases, with 16 bases between the two germline ends. There are 14 residues in the CDR3. The CDR3 is CASKPLAQFNEQFF. The CDR3 DNA reads as TGTGCCAGCAAGCCGCTGGCTCAGTTCAATGAGCAGTTCTTC.

V gene TRBV10-3 combines with J gene TRBJ2-5; perhaps TRBD2 as D (7 bases). The CDR3 sequence is 12 residues long. Germline loops: CDR1 ENHRY, CDR2 SYGVKD. The V end was cut by 11 bases, the J end by 5 bases, with 15 bases between. The chain's CDR3 is CAARGGGETQYF. As DNA, the CDR3 is TGTGCCGCCCGGGGAGGGGGGGAGACCCAGTACTTC.

J is TRBJ2-7 and V is TRBV4-3; D remains unclear. Between the trimmed V and J ends, which lost 0 bases and 6 bases, there was a span of 9 bases. The CDR3 runs to 13 residues. CDR1 LGHNA and CDR2 YSLEER come from the germline V gene. The CDR3 bases are TGCGCCAGCAGCCAAGATTCCCAGTCCGAGCAGTACTTC. Amino acid sequence: CASSQDSQSEQYF.

This clone appeared a single time. The V gene is TRBV6-1, the J gene TRBJ1-5, with 10 nucleotides matching TRBD1. Germline V gene sequence: CDR1 MNHNS, CDR2 SASEGT. V shed 7 bases, J shed 3 bases, and the junction held 6 bases outside the gene matches. This CDR3 has 15 residues. CDR3 amino acids: CASTIDRGLNQPQHF. In DNA, the CDR3 is TGTGCCAGCACCATTGACAGGGGGCTCAATCAGCCCCAGCATTTT.